One sample yielded the 14 T cell receptor beta chains listed below, sequenced in a study of blood T cell repertoires in COVID-19 (dated by TCRdb to 2018 to 2020). The method behind the library was the immunoSEQ multiplex PCR assay. Entries here come from immuneACCESS through TCRdb and include only in-frame sequences with V and J called. Some clones fail to appear in such tables; in the studies checked, an unresolved V gene covers under half of the shortfall, and the cause of the remainder is unknown. The sample table lists about 170,000 clones, roughly 80% of them with a count of one. The biggest ten clones account for around 13% of the sample. Sequences were obtained from peripheral blood. The receptors come from a woman aged 70-85 years with COVID-19, enrolled during active disease.

V usage is TRBV6-5 and J usage is TRBJ1-1; TRBD1 is a possible D gene (6 bases). CDR1 is MNHEY and CDR2 is SVGAGI in the germline V gene. This CDR3 has 12 residues. Trimming cost V 8 bases and J 8 bases, with 15 bases left between them. The CDR3 bases are TGTGCCAGCCGGAGGGGGGGGGCGGAAGCTTTCTTT. Translating gives CASRRGGAEAFF.

The chain combines TRBV6-1 with TRBJ1-2; 7 nucleotides match TRBD1. The germline V gene encodes CDR1 MNHNS and CDR2 SASEGT. The junction had 2 bases not matched to a gene; V was cut back by 0 bases and J by 4 bases. The CDR3 sequence is 14 residues long. CDR3 sequence: CASSEARTGYGYTF. In DNA form, the CDR3 reads TGTGCCAGCAGTGAAGCCCGGACAGGCTATGGCTACACCTTC.

V and J are TRBV4-1 and TRBJ1-3; a possible D gene is TRBD1 (5 bases). The length of the CDR3 is 16 residues. With 3 bases removed from V and 8 bases from J, the gap between germline ends came to 20 bases. In germline, CDR1 is MGHRA, CDR2 YSYEKL. The CDR3 bases are TGCGCCAGCAGCCATGGAATAGACCGCGGGGGAGACACCATATATTTT. As protein: CASSHGIDRGGDTIYF.

The chain has TRBV10-3 and TRBJ1-2; TRBD1 is a possible D gene (6 bases). This CDR3 spans 12 amino acids. The V gene's germline CDR1 is ENHRY and CDR2 SYGVKD. The V end was cut by 11 bases, the J end by 2 bases, with 12 bases between. The CDR3 DNA sequence: TGTGCCCTTAAGCAGGGGAACTATGGCTACACCTTC. Translated: CALKQGNYGYTF.

This clone was seen only once. The chain has TRBV6-5 and TRBJ1-2; 9 bases agree with TRBD1. The CDR3 sequence is 14 residues long. V was pared by 2 bases and J by 8 bases, with 6 bases of the junction left unmatched. The germline CDR1 and CDR2 sequences are MNHEY and SVGAGI. The CDR3 is CASSYLGTGYGYTF. CDR3 nucleotides: TGTGCCAGCAGTTACCTTGGGACAGGGTACGGCTACACCTTC.

The chain uses TRBV3-1 (or the pseudogene TRBV3-2) and TRBJ2-5; weak D call: TRBD1 (6 bases). Deletions cut 4 bases from V and 1 base from J, with 10 bases between. This CDR3 region has 14 residues. Germline lookup yields CDR1 LGHDT and CDR2 YNNKEL (reference sequence). In DNA, the CDR3 is TGTGCCAGCAGCCTGGACAGTTTCCAAGAGACCCAGTACTTC. Amino acid sequence: CASSLDSFQETQYF.

The genes are TRBV5-8 and TRBJ2-7, with TRBD1 identical over 8 bases. J gave up 5 bases and V 4 bases, and 5 bases lay outside the gene matches. The germline V gene has CDR1 SGHTS and CDR2 YDEGEE. The CDR3 extends over 13 amino acids. The CDR3 loop is CASSRTGFHEQYV. DNA for the CDR3: TGTGCCAGCAGCCGGACAGGGTTCCACGAGCAGTACGTC.

The V gene is TRBV27, the J gene TRBJ1-5, with D perhaps TRBD1 (6 bases). V was trimmed by 3 bases and J by 7 bases, leaving 16 bases between them. Germline CDR1 and CDR2: MNHEY and SMNVEV (reference sequence). CDR3 size: 15 residues. The CDR3 DNA follows: TGTGCCAGCAGTTTTGCACAGGGAAAAGGGCAGCCCCAGCATTTT. Its protein is CASSFAQGKGQPQHF.

The chain has TRBV5-1 and TRBJ2-1; 9 bases map to TRBD1. V shed 2 bases and J 7 bases; nucleotides not matched to a gene: 7. CDR3 length: 15 residues. Germline assignment: CDR1 SGHRS and CDR2 YFSETQ. CDR3 DNA sequence: TGCGCCAGCAGCTTTACCGGACAGGGGAGGAATGAGCAGTTCTTC. It specifies CASSFTGQGRNEQFF.

The CDR3, as DNA: TGTGCCAGTAGTATTGAGGGTCCTTATCAGCCCCAGCATTTT. This translates into CASSIEGPYQPQHF. The rearrangement uses TRBV19 and TRBJ1-5; no firm D call. The V gene lost 3 bases and the J gene lost 5 bases, with 11 bases spanning the gap. Germline CDR1 reads LNHDA; CDR2 reads SQIVND (reference sequence). The CDR3 runs 14 residues. The full variable domain, with the rest looked up from reference TRBV19 and TRBJ1-5, is DGGITQSPKYLFRKEGQNVTLSCEQNLNHDAMYWYRQDPGQGLRLIYYSQIVNDFQKGDIAEGYSVSREKKESFPLTVTSAQKNPTAFYLCASSIEGPYQPQHFGDGTRLSIL.

The chain employs TRBV7-9 and TRBJ2-1, with TRBD1 matching over 7 bases. Looked up from germline, CDR1 is SEHNR and CDR2 is FQNEAQ (reference sequence). The V and J ends lost 3 bases and 2 bases, in that order; junction bases with no gene match: 1. This CDR3 contains 14 residues. The CDR3 region has the DNA TGTGCCAGCAGCTTGGGACAGCCCTACAATGAGCAGTTCTTC. It translates to CASSLGQPYNEQFF.

In its sample, this clone is medium-sized. The chain recombines TRBV7-8 with TRBJ1-1, with D unclear. V dropped 5 bases and J dropped 0 bases, with 13 bases sitting between them. CDR3 length: 15 residues. CDR1 and CDR2 (germline): SGHVS, FQNEAQ. The CDR3 DNA reads as TGTGCCAGCAGCCCAACCTCTCAGATGAACACTGAAGCTTTCTTT. Protein product: CASSPTSQMNTEAFF.

The chain combines TRBV7-6 with TRBJ1-3; D perhaps matches TRBD1 (5 bases). V shed 1 base and J shed 7 bases, with 11 bases lying between them. Germline CDR1 SGHVS, CDR2 FNYEAQ. CDR3 length: 14 residues. In nucleotides, the CDR3 is TGTGCCAGCAGCTTAGTTGCCGGGGGGAACACCATATATTTT. Amino acids: CASSLVAGGNTIYF.

V gene TRBV3-1 (or the pseudogene TRBV3-2) combines with J gene TRBJ1-3; D unresolved. CDR3 length equals 15 residues. Per the germline V gene, CDR1 is LGHDT and CDR2 is YNNKEL (reference sequence). V was pared by 0 bases and J by 3 bases, with 9 bases between. In DNA, the CDR3 is TGTGCCAGCAGCCAAGATCGAGGACTTGGAAACACCATATATTTT. Its translation is CASSQDRGLGNTIYF.